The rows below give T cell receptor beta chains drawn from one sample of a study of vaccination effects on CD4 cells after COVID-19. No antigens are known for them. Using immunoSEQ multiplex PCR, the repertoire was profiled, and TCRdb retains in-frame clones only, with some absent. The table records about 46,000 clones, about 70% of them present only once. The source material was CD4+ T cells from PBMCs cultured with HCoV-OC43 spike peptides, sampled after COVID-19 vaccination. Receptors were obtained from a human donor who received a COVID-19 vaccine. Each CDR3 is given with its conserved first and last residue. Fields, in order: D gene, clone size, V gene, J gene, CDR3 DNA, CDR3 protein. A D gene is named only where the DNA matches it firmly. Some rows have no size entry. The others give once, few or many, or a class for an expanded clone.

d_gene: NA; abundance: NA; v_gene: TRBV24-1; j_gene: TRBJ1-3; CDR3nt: TGTGCCACCAGTGTCGAAGTGGGGATCTCTGGAAACACCATATATTTT; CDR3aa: CATSVEVGISGNTIYF
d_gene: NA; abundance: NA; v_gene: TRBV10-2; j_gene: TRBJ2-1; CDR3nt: TGCGCCTCCCAGGGGAACTCCGATGAGCAGTTCTTC; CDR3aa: CASQGNSDEQFF
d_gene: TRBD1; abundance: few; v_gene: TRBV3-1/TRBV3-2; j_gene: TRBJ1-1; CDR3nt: TGTGCCAGCAGCCCGGGACAGGTAATGACTGAAGCTTTCTTT; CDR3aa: CASSPGQVMTEAFF
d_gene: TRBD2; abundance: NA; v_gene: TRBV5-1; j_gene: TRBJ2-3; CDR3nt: TGCGCCAGCAGCTTGCGGGGGGGGCGCACAGATACGCAGTATTTT; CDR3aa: CASSLRGGRTDTQYF
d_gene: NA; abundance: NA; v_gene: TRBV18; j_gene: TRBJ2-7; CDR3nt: TGTGCCAGCTCACCGGGGGAGGTCTACGAGCAGTACTTC; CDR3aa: CASSPGEVYEQYF
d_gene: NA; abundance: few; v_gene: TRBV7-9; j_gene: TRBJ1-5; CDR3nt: TGTGCCAGCAGCTTAGCGTCCGGGGTTAGCAATCAGCCCCAGCATTTT; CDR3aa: CASSLASGVSNQPQHF
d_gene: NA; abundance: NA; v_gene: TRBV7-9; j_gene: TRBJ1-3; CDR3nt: TGTGCCAGCAGCTTCGGGGAAAACACCATATATTTT; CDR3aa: CASSFGENTIYF
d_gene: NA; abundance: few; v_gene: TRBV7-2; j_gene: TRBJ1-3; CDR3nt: TGTGCCAGCACACTAGGGCCTTTAGACACCATATATTTT; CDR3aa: CASTLGPLDTIYF
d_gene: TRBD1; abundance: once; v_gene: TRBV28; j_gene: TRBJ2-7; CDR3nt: TGTGCCAGCAGCCCCGACGACAGGGCTGGCGAGCAGTACTTC; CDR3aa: CASSPDDRAGEQYF
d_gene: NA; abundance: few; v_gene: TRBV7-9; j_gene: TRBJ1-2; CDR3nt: TGTGCCAGCAGCTTGCTTCTGGAGGGCTACACCTTC; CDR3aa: CASSLLLEGYTF
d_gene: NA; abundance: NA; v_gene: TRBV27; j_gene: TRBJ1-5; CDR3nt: TGTGCCAGCAGTCCCACCTTACCAGATCAGCCCCAGCATTTT; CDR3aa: CASSPTLPDQPQHF
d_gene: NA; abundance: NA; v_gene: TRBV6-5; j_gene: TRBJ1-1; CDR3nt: TGTGCCAGCAGTTACTCCAGGACGGCCGCTTTCTTT; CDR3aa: CASSYSRTAAFF
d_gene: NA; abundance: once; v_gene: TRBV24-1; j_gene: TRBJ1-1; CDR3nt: TGTGCCACCAGACAGAACTTGAACACTGAAGCTTTCTTT; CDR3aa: CATRQNLNTEAFF
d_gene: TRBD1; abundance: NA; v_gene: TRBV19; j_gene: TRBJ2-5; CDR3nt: TGTGCCAGTAGAACCGGGACAGGGAGGGAGACCCAGTACTTC; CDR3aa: CASRTGTGRETQYF
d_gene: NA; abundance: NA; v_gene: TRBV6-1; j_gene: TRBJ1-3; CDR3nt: TGTGCCAGCAGTGACCCGAGCTCTGGAAACACCATATATTTT; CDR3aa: CASSDPSSGNTIYF
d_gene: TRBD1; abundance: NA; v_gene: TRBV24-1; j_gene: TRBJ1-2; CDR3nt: TGTGCCACCAGTGACACCGACAGGGTCGGTAACTATGGCTACACCTTC; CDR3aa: CATSDTDRVGNYGYTF
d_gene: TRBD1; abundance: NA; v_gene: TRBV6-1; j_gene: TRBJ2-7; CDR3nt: TGTGCCAGCAGTGAAGAGGGACAGCTCGGCTACGAGCAGTACTTC; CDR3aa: CASSEEGQLGYEQYF
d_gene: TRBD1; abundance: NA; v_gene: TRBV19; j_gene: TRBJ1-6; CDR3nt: TGTGCCAGTAGGGAGGGACAGAACGTTGAGTCACCCCTCCACTTT; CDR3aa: CASREGQNVESPLHF
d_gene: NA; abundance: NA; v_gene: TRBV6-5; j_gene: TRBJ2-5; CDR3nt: TGTGCCAGCAGCGGAGGAAAAGAGACCCAGTACTTC; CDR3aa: CASSGGKETQYF
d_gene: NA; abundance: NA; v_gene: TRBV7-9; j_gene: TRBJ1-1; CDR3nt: TGTGCCAGCTGGCAACTCACTGAAGCTTTCTTT; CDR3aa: CASWQLTEAFF
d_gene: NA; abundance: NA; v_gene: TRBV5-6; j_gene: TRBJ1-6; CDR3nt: TGTGCCAGCAGCTCTCGACAGGAAAATTCACCCCTCCACTTT; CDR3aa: CASSSRQENSPLHF
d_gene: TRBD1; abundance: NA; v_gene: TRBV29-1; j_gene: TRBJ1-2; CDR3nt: TGCAGCGTAGGGGGCCAAGGAGGCTACACCTTC; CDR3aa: CSVGGQGGYTF
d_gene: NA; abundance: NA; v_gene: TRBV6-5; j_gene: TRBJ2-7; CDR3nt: TGTGCCAGCAGTTACTCAGGGGTTATGGATATCTACGAGCAGTACTTC; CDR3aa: CASSYSGVMDIYEQYF
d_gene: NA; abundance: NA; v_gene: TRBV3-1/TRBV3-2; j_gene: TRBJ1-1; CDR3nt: TGTGCCAGCAGCGGGTGGGCGAACACTGAAGCTTTCTTT; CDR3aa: CASSGWANTEAFF
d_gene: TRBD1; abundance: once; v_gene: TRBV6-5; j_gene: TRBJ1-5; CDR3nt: TGTGCCAGCAGGGACAGGGACAATCAGCCCCAGCATTTT; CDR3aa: CASRDRDNQPQHF
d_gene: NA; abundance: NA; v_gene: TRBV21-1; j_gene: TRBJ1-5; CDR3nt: TGTGCCAGCAGCAAAGATAGGAACTGCGGGCAGCCCCAGCATTTT; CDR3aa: CASSKDRNCGQPQHF